The clone carrying this TCR beta chain showed up many times. The antigen remains unidentified. Time point of the sample: newly diagnosed GD, antithyroid drugs for less than 3 months. The TCR library was prepared using RNA isolated from PBMCs. This sample is part of a study of regulatory T cells in long-lasting Graves disease. The study, taken as a whole, reports: Persistent Graves' patients showed reduced TCR diversity versus newly diagnosed patients.

Arm-PCR of CDR3 regions with iRepertoire HTBI primers generated TCR beta libraries. From the multiplex PCR reads, TCRdb called clonotypes with MiXCR, one entry per CDR3 protein. The sample records hundreds of thousands of distinct CDR3 sequences, about 15% being singletons. The CDR3 has 17 amino acids. Germline assignment: CDR1 SGHAT and CDR2 FQNNGV. V was pared by 0 bases and J by 7 bases, with 10 bases of the junction left unmatched. These same data were also listed under a study on T cells in Graves' hyperthyroidism and ophthalmopathy. According to that study: A patient was excluded if there was uncontrolled infection, other autoimmune disease, pregnancy or lactation.

The chain recombines TRBV11-2 with TRBJ2-1; the match to TRBD2 covers 9 bases. This clonotype was obtained from a woman aged 35 to 49 with Graves disease. Sequencing was performed on peripheral blood mononuclear cells (PBMCs), taken at new diagnosis, from a patient treated with antithyroid drugs. The CDR3 sequence: CASSLDGASGNSNEQFF. In DNA form, the CDR3 reads TGTGCCAGCAGCTTAGATGGTGCTAGCGGGAACTCGAATGAGCAGTTCTTC.